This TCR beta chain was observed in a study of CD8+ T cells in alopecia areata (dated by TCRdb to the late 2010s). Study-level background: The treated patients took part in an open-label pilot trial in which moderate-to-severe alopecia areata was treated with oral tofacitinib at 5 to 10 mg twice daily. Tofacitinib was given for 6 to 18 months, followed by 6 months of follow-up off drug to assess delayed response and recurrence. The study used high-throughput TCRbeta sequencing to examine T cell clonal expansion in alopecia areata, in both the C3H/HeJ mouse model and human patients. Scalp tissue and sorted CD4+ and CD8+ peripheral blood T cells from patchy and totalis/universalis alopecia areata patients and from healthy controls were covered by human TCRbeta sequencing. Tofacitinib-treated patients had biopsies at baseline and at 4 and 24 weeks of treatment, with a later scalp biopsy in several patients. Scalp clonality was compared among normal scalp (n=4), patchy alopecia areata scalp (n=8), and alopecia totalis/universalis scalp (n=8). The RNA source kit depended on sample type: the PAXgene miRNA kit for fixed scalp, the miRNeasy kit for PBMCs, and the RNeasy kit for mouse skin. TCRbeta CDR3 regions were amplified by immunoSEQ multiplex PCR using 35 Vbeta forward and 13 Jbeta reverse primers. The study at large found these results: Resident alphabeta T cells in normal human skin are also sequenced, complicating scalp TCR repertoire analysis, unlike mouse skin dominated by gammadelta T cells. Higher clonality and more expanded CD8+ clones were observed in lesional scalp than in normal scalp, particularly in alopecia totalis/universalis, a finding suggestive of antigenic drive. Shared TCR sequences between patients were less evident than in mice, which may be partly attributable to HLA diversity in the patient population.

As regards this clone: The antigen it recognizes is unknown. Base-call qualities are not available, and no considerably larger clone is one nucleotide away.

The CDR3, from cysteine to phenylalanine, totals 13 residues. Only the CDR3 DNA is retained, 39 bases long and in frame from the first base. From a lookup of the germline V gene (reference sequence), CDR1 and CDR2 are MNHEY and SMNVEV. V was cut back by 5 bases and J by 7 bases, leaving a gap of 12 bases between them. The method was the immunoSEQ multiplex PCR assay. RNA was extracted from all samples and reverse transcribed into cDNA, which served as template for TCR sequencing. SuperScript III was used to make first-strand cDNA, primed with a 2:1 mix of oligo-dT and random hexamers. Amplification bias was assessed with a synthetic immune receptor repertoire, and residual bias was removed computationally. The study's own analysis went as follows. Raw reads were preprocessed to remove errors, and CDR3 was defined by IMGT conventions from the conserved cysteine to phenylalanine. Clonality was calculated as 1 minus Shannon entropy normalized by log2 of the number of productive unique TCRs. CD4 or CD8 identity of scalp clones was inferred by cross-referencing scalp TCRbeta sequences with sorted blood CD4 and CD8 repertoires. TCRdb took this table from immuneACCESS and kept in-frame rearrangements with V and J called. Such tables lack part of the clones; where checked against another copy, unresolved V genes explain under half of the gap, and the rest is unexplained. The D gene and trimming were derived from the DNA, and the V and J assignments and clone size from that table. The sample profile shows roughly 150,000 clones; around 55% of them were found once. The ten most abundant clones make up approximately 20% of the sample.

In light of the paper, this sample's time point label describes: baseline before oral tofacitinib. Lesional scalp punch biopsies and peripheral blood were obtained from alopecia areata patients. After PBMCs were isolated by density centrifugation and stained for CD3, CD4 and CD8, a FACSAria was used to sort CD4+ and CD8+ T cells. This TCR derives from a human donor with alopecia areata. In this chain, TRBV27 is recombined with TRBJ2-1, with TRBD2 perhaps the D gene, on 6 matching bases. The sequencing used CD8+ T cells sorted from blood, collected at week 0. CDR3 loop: CASSELASNEQFF. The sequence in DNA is TGTGCCAGCAGTGAACTAGCATCTAATGAGCAGTTCTTC.